Here is one TCR beta chain with its context. The antigen remains undetermined. Measured with immunoSEQ multiplex PCR; TCRdb has only the in-frame clones, and not every one. This repertoire shows 100,000 to 150,000 clones, 90% found once; its top ten account for about 1%. The CDR3 runs 13 residues. Germline V gives CDR1 SGHTA, CDR2 FQGTGA. Trimming stripped 2 bases from V and 6 bases from J, with 8 bases between. This entry comes from a study of OX40 agonist ivuxolimab in advanced cancers. Overall study context: Patients enrolled in dose escalation were diagnosed with hepatocellular carcinoma, melanoma, renal cell or head and neck cancer. Of the patients, three showed partial responses, one with hepatocellular carcinoma and two with cutaneous melanoma.

If patients had autoimmune disease history or systemic immunosuppression, they were excluded. Study-level points and caveats: Both blood CD4+ and CD8+ T cells showed clonal growth by week 6 at 0.1 to 3.0 mg/kg.

The clonotype originates from an adult with an advanced solid tumor such as melanoma, head and neck, liver or kidney cancer. The sample in question was CD4+ or CD8+ T cells sorted from blood, obtained in a trial of the OX40 agonist ivuxolimab. The rearrangement joins TRBV7-3 to TRBJ2-1; no firm D call. CDR3 sequence: CASSLLVTNEQFF. The CDR3 DNA is TGTGCCAGCAGCTTACTTGTTACCAATGAGCAGTTCTTC.